These 13 T cell receptor beta chains share one sample of origin, sequenced in a study of early T cells in non-severe SARS-CoV-2 infection. TCRdb fed the 5' RACE reads into MiXCR, producing one record per CDR3 protein. This sample has tens of thousands of distinct CDR3 sequences; about 4% occur once, and the top ten carry about 3%. The sequenced sample consisted of whole blood. Source of these receptors: an adult who was a healthcare worker with PCR-confirmed SARS-CoV-2 infection or an uninfected control (not recorded which).

This clonotype was seen at least ten times. The chain recombines TRBV5-4 with TRBJ2-7; possibly TRBD2 for D (5 bases). CDR1 SGHNT and CDR2 YYREEE come from the germline V gene (reference sequence). V lost 4 bases, J lost 5 bases, and 16 bases lay in between. There are 14 residues in the CDR3. This chain's CDR3 is CASSSAGGIHEQYF. CDR3 in DNA: TGTGCCAGCAGCAGTGCGGGCGGAATCCACGAGCAGTACTTC.

The genes are TRBV12-3 or TRBV12-4 and TRBJ2-2; possibly TRBD1 for D (6 bases). V was trimmed by 7 bases and J by 1 base, leaving 16 bases between them. The CDR3 contains 16 residues. CDR3 coding DNA: TGTGCCAGCACCCCTCGGACAGAGATGAACACCGGGGAGCTGTTTTTT. Protein sequence: CASTPRTEMNTGELFF.

This clonotype was detected only a few times. The V gene is TRBV20-1, the J gene TRBJ2-7, with D possibly TRBD1 on 5 matching bases. The CDR3 spans 13 residues. With 3 bases removed from V and 0 bases from J, the gap between germline ends came to 9 bases. The germline V gene has CDR1 DFQATT and CDR2 SNEGSKA (reference sequence). Here the CDR3 DNA reads TGCAGTGCTAGGACAGCGAGCTCCTACGAGCAGTACTTC. Its translation is CSARTASSYEQYF.

For the CDR3, the DNA is TGTGCCAGCACACTCGGTTATTACTCCTACAATGAGCAGTTCTTC. Protein: CASTLGYYSYNEQFF. The chain combines TRBV12-3 or TRBV12-4 with TRBJ2-1; the D is unclear. The V gene lost 7 bases and the J gene lost 0 bases, with 13 bases spanning the gap. The CDR3 extends over 15 amino acids.

The table lists this clonotype with many counts. The chain joins TRBV7-6 to TRBJ2-5; 7 bases are shared with TRBD2. Trimming at V came to 3 bases and at J to 1 base, leaving 5 bases not matched to a gene. CDR3 length equals 15 residues. Germline V gene lookup returns CDR1 SGHVS and CDR2 FNYEAQ. CDR3 loop: CASSFGPSGQETQYF. Here the CDR3 DNA reads TGTGCCAGCAGCTTCGGCCCTAGCGGCCAAGAGACCCAGTACTTC.

This clonotype was observed at least ten times. This chain joins TRBV6-6 and TRBJ2-2; D unclear. Deletions cut 0 bases from V and 1 base from J, with 12 bases between. Germline CDR1 reads MNHNY; CDR2 reads SVGAGI (reference sequence). The CDR3 extends over 17 amino acids. The DNA of the CDR3 is TGTGCCAGCAGTTACTCGCTGTCTACCCAGAACACCGGGGAGCTGTTTTTT. Its protein product is CASSYSLSTQNTGELFF.

This clonotype was seen repeatedly, ten times or more. V gene TRBV20-1 combines with J gene TRBJ2-2, with D maybe TRBD1 (5 bases). The CDR3 length is 15 residues. V dropped 0 bases and J dropped 3 bases, with 11 bases sitting between them. Per the germline V gene, CDR1 is DFQATT and CDR2 is SNEGSKA (reference sequence). CDR3 in amino acids: CSARDGRGDTGELFF. DNA for the CDR3: TGCAGTGCTAGAGATGGAAGGGGTGACACCGGGGAGCTGTTTTTT.

This clonotype was counted ten times or more. This chain connects TRBV19 to TRBJ1-1; D unclear. This CDR3 is built from 21 residues. V was cut by 3 bases and J by 0 bases, with 29 bases left in between. Germline V gene data show CDR1 as LNHDA and CDR2 as SQIVND (reference sequence). The CDR3 sequence: CASSIVGDPLVVGFVNTEAFF. CDR3 bases: TGTGCCAGTAGTATTGTTGGGGATCCCCTCGTGGTCGGGTTCGTGAACACTGAAGCTTTCTTT.

The table lists this clonotype with many counts. The chain is built from TRBV7-9 and TRBJ2-7; TRBD1 matches at 9 bases. With 4 bases clipped from V and 6 bases from J, the junction kept 10 bases outside the gene matches. This CDR3 has 15 amino acids. The germline V gene has CDR1 SEHNR and CDR2 FQNEAQ (reference sequence). As DNA, the CDR3 is TGTGCCAGCAGCTACCGGGGACAGGGTAGGGGCGAGCAGTACTTC. Encoded protein: CASSYRGQGRGEQYF.

This clonotype was observed once. A much more abundant neighbour one base away suggests this may be a read error. The V gene is TRBV4-1, the J gene TRBJ2-7; 11 bases are shared with TRBD1. CDR3 length: 18 residues. The trim removed 1 base at V and 0 bases at J, leaving 8 bases unmatched. Germline V gives CDR1 MGHRA, CDR2 YSYEKL. CDR3 residues: CASSQGTGGSMSSYEQYF. The DNA of the CDR3 is TGCGCCAGCAGCCAAGGGACAGGGGGCTCTATGAGCTCCTACGAGCAGTACTTC.

This clonotype was seen repeatedly, ten times or more. The V and J genes are TRBV7-9 and TRBJ1-4; 7 nucleotides align to TRBD1. Germline V CDR1 and CDR2: SEHNR, FQNEAQ (reference sequence). J was trimmed by 4 bases and V by 5 bases; bases with no gene match: 7. The CDR3 length is 15 residues. The CDR3 protein is CASSGGTANNEKLFF. CDR3 DNA: TGTGCCAGCAGCGGAGGGACAGCCAATAATGAAAAACTGTTTTTT. The full variable domain, rest sourced from reference TRBV7-9 and TRBJ1-4, is DTGVSQNPRHKITKRGQNVTFRCDPISEHNRLYWYRQTLGQGPEFLTYFQNEAQLEKSRLLSDRFSAERPKGSFSTLEIQRTEQGDSAMYLCASSGGTANNEKLFFGSGTQLSVL.

This clonotype has a count of ten or more. The chain has TRBV18 and TRBJ1-2, with TRBD1 matching 10 bases. The germline gives CDR1 KGHSH, CDR2 LQKENI. J was trimmed by 1 base and V by 5 bases; bases with no gene match: 7. This CDR3 has 16 amino acids. The CDR3 nucleotides are TGTGCCAGCTCATTCAAGGGACAGGGGATTAACTATGGCTACACCTTC. Protein product: CASSFKGQGINYGYTF. Using reference TRBV18 and TRBJ1-2 for the parts outside the CDR3, the full variable domain is NAGVMQNPRHLVRRRGQEARLRCSPMKGHSHVYWYRQLPEEGLKFMVYLQKENIIDESGMPKERFSAEFPKEGPSILRIQQVVRGDSAAYFCASSFKGQGINYGYTFGSGTRLTVV.

In its sample, this clonotype was seen many times. The rearrangement uses TRBV18 and TRBJ2-2, with 10 bases fitting TRBD1. Losses at the gene ends were 8 bases for V and 1 base for J; bases not matched to a gene: 4. The CDR3 runs 15 residues. Germline V gene sequence: CDR1 KGHSH, CDR2 LQKENI. The CDR3 loop reads CASPGQGRNTGELFF. As DNA, the CDR3 is TGTGCCAGCCCGGGACAGGGGAGGAACACCGGGGAGCTGTTTTTT. The full variable domain, in which reference TRBV18 and TRBJ2-2 provide the parts outside the CDR3, is NAGVMQNPRHLVRRRGQEARLRCSPMKGHSHVYWYRQLPEEGLKFMVYLQKENIIDESGMPKERFSAEFPKEGPSILRIQQVVRGDSAAYFCASPGQGRNTGELFFGEGSRLTVL.